These 30 T cell receptor beta chains share one sample of origin, sequenced in a study of radiation and T cells in renal cell carcinoma. Assay used: immunoSEQ multiplex PCR; TCRdb lists only in-frame clones, some missing. Of about 26,000 clones listed, over 70% are singletons. Time point given: blood 2 weeks post-SBRT. Treatment noted: 15 Gy SBRT to primary tumor, nephrectomy 4 weeks later. Material: blood, obtained from a patient whose treatment included radiotherapy and nephrectomy. Every receptor here comes from a man in his sixties with renal cell carcinoma.

This clone was seen only once. The chain recombines TRBV7-2 with TRBJ1-2; 8 bases map to TRBD1. There are 14 residues in the CDR3. With 1 base clipped from V and 8 bases from J, the junction kept 6 bases outside the gene matches. Germline-derived CDR1 and CDR2 are SGHTA and FQGNSA. Written as DNA, the CDR3 is TGTGCCAGCAGCTTAGTAGGACAGGGCATGGGCTACACCTTC. Residues: CASSLVGQGMGYTF.

The chain uses TRBV7-9 and TRBJ1-1, with a tentative D call TRBD1 (5 bases). The CDR3 spans 15 residues. In germline, CDR1 is SEHNR, CDR2 FQNEAQ (reference sequence). The ends were cut back, 4 bases at V and 10 bases at J, with 22 bases in the middle. DNA for the CDR3: TGTGCCAGCAGCTCCTTGGTTGACCCCAGGGTTGGAGCTTTCTTT. Its protein product is CASSSLVDPRVGAFF.

This chain joins TRBV7-2 and TRBJ2-1, with 11 bases matching TRBD2. This CDR3 has 15 amino acids. V lost 5 bases and J lost 9; bases outside the gene matches: 9. Germline CDR1 is SGHTA and CDR2 is FQGNSA. The CDR3 DNA reads as TGTGCCAGCAGCCCGAGACTAGCGGGAACCCTTGAGCAGTTCTTC. It is translated as CASSPRLAGTLEQFF.

Sample share makes this clone medium-sized. The chain joins TRBV6-4 to TRBJ1-2; 9 nucleotides line up with TRBD1. Germline CDR1 and CDR2: MRHNA and SNTAGT. V trimming: 4 bases; J trimming: 4 bases; junction bases outside the gene matches: 22. The CDR3 totals 20 residues. The CDR3 DNA is TGTGCCAGCAGTGTCCCCTACCGGGACAGGGATCTATCCCCTGGCTATGGCTACACCTTC. Its protein is CASSVPYRDRDLSPGYGYTF.

The chain uses TRBV20-1 and TRBJ2-1; 7 bases line up with TRBD2. The CDR3 is 11 residues long. The V and J ends lost 0 bases and 14 bases, in that order; junction bases with no gene match: 4. CDR1 and CDR2 (germline): DFQATT, SNEGSKA (reference sequence). Written as DNA, the CDR3 is TGCAGTGCTAGAGATCGCGGGGGAGAGTTCTTC. Translating gives CSARDRGGEFF.

The chain combines TRBV6-5 with TRBJ1-3, with 7 bases identical to TRBD1. Germline trimming cut 7 bases from V and 5 bases from J; bases unmatched to any gene: 5. The CDR3 length is 13 residues. CDR1 and CDR2 from the germline V gene are MNHEY and SVGAGI. This chain's CDR3 is CASTATGRNTIYF. The CDR3 DNA is TGTGCCAGCACCGCGACAGGGAGAAACACCATATATTTT.

This clone was seen just once. V and J are TRBV10-1 and TRBJ2-3, with D perhaps TRBD1 (6 bases). The V and J ends lost 4 bases and 1 base respectively, with 9 bases between them. Germline V CDR1 and CDR2: WNHNN, SYGVQD (reference sequence). This CDR3 is 14 amino acids long. CDR3 DNA: TGCGCCAGCAGTGGACCAGGGGGCACAGATACGCAGTATTTT. Encoded protein: CASSGPGGTDTQYF.

This clone was seen only once. The CDR3 sequence: CASSVEGGRAFEQFF. CDR3 nucleotides: TGTGCCAGCAGCGTAGAGGGCGGGAGGGCCTTTGAGCAGTTCTTC. The V gene is TRBV9, the J gene TRBJ2-1; 9 bases map to TRBD2. Germline V lookup: CDR1 SGDLS, CDR2 YYNGEE. The CDR3 is 15 amino acids. Germline trimming cut 0 bases from V and 9 bases from J; bases unmatched to any gene: 7. Variable domain in full (rest from reference TRBV9 and TRBJ2-1): DSGVTQTPKHLITATGQRVTLRCSPRSGDLSVYWYQQSLDQGLQFLIQYYNGEERAKGNILERFSAQQFPDLHSELNLSSLELGDSALYFCASSVEGGRAFEQFFGPGTRLTVL.

The V call is TRBV7-1, the J call TRBJ2-5, with a possible D match to TRBD1 (5 bases). TRBV7-1 is designated an ORF whose function remains uncertain. The CDR3 has 13 amino acids. Deletions cut 4 bases from V and 5 bases from J, with 11 bases between. Written as DNA, the CDR3 is TGTGCCAGCAGCTTATCGCGACAGGAGACCCAGTACTTC. Encoded protein: CASSLSRQETQYF.

This chain joins TRBV2 and TRBJ2-2; no clear D gene. The CDR3 has 13 residues. Germline-derived CDR1 and CDR2 are SNHLY and FYNNEI. V was clipped by 4 bases and J by 1 base, with 4 bases between them. As DNA, the CDR3 is TGTGCCAGCAGTGCCGGGAACACCGGGGAGCTGTTTTTT. This sequence encodes CASSAGNTGELFF. The variable domain in full, with the rest retrieved from reference TRBV2 and TRBJ2-2, is EPEVTQTPSHQVTQMGQEVILRCVPISNHLYFYWYRQILGQKVEFLVSFYNNEISEKSEIFDDQFSVERPDGSNFTLKIRSTKLEDSAMYFCASSAGNTGELFFGEGSRLTVL.

The chain is built from TRBV14 and TRBJ2-7; no reliable D call. The V gene's germline CDR1 is SGHDN and CDR2 FVKESK. The CDR3 loop spans 15 amino acids. V dropped 1 base and J dropped 2 bases, with 12 bases sitting between them. The CDR3 region is CASSQAPGYPYEQYF. CDR3 nucleotide sequence: TGTGCCAGCAGCCAAGCCCCAGGATATCCCTACGAGCAGTACTTC. The full variable domain, its missing parts supplied by reference TRBV14 and TRBJ2-7, is EAGVTQFPSHSVIEKGQTVTLRCDPISGHDNLYWYRRVMGKEIKFLLHFVKESKQDESGMPNNRFLAERTGGTYSTLKVQPAELEDSGVYFCASSQAPGYPYEQYFGPGTRLTVT.

The chain links TRBV5-6 to TRBJ2-5; D possibly uses TRBD1 or TRBD2 (6 bases each). Germline CDR1 reads SGHDT; CDR2 reads YYEEEE. The CDR3 is made up of 12 amino acids. Trimming left V 0 bases short and J 8 bases short, with 8 bases between. In nucleotides, the CDR3 is TGTGCCAGCAGCTTGGAGGGGGGTACCCAGTACTTC. This sequence encodes CASSLEGGTQYF.

CDR3 DNA sequence: TGTGCCAGTAGTAAGGGAGTCGCAACTAATGAAAAACTGTTTTTT. This encodes CASSKGVATNEKLFF. This chain connects TRBV19 to TRBJ1-4; unclear D gene. There are 15 residues in the CDR3. V lost 4 bases, J lost 0 bases, and 9 bases lay in between. CDR1 is LNHDA, CDR2 SQIVND, per germline (reference sequence).

The chain couples TRBV2 to TRBJ2-1; perhaps D is TRBD1 or TRBD2 (5 bases each). The CDR3 covers 13 residues. V was pared by 5 bases and J by 6 bases, with 11 bases between. The germline V gene encodes CDR1 SNHLY and CDR2 FYNNEI. The CDR3 spells CASSYTRGNEQFF. As DNA, the CDR3 is TGTGCCAGCAGTTATACTAGGGGCAATGAGCAGTTCTTC. The entire variable domain, with the rest obtained from reference TRBV2 and TRBJ2-1, is as follows: EPEVTQTPSHQVTQMGQEVILRCVPISNHLYFYWYRQILGQKVEFLVSFYNNEISEKSEIFDDQFSVERPDGSNFTLKIRSTKLEDSAMYFCASSYTRGNEQFFGPGTRLTVL.

This chain joins TRBV19 and TRBJ1-1, with TRBD1 matching 9 bases. The germline CDR1 and CDR2 sequences are LNHDA and SQIVND (reference sequence). J was trimmed by 5 bases and V by 4 bases; bases with no gene match: 14. CDR3 length: 17 amino acids. CDR3 nucleotides: TGTGCCAGTAGTACAAGGGGACAGGGAAGAGGGGTAACTGAAGCTTTCTTT. Translation gives CASSTRGQGRGVTEAFF.

This clone occurred a few times. The rearrangement uses TRBV6-5 and TRBJ1-5; D not resolved. The V gene's germline CDR1 is MNHEY and CDR2 SVGAGI. The CDR3 has 16 residues. V lost 2 bases and J 1 base, leaving 12 bases between the germline ends. CDR3 nucleotides: TGTGCCAGCAGTTACAGGCCTGTACAAAGCAATCAGCCCCAGCATTTT. Residues: CASSYRPVQSNQPQHF.

The chain has TRBV5-6 and TRBJ2-5; D unresolved. Trimming pared 0 bases from V and 2 bases from J, leaving 8 bases between. In germline, CDR1 is SGHDT, CDR2 YYEEEE. This CDR3 is built from 14 residues. The CDR3 loop is CASSLVQTQETQYF. The CDR3 nucleotides read TGTGCCAGCAGCTTGGTGCAGACTCAAGAGACCCAGTACTTC.

The V gene is TRBV6-5, the J gene TRBJ2-7, with D possibly matching TRBD1 (6 bases). CDR3 length: 15 amino acids. V was shortened by 6 bases and J by 5 bases, with 20 bases between the two germline ends. The V gene's germline CDR1 is MNHEY and CDR2 SVGAGI. The CDR3 bases are TGTGCCAGCAGCCAGACCATCTACAGGGACCACGAGCAGTACTTC. Translating it yields CASSQTIYRDHEQYF.

This clone was seen more than once but under ten times. The J gene is TRBJ1-4, the V gene TRBV29-1, with 8 bases fitting TRBD1. CDR3 size: 12 residues. Looked up from germline, CDR1 is SQVTM and CDR2 is ANQGSEA. Losses at the gene ends were 6 bases for V and 11 bases for J; bases not matched to a gene: 8. CDR3 amino acids: CSVRTGSVKLFF. Here the CDR3 DNA reads TGCAGCGTCCGGACAGGGTCGGTGAAACTGTTTTTT.

The chain joins TRBV7-2 to TRBJ2-1; 11 nucleotides line up with TRBD2. The CDR3 is 15 amino acids. Germline loops: CDR1 SGHTA, CDR2 FQGNSA. Trimming took 5 bases from V and 6 from J; bases not matched to a gene: 6. The CDR3 DNA reads TGTGCCAGCAGCCTCAGTAGCGGGAGGGCCAATGAGCAGTTCTTC. Translated: CASSLSSGRANEQFF. Drawing the rest from reference TRBV7-2 and TRBJ2-1, the complete variable domain is GAGVSQSPSNKVTEKGKDVELRCDPISGHTALYWYRQSLGQGLEFLIYFQGNSAPDKSGLPSDRFSAERTGGSVSTLTIQRTQQEDSAVYLCASSLSSGRANEQFFGPGTRLTVL.

The CDR3 here is CASSPGTPSSGANVLTF. The CDR3 DNA follows: TGTGCCAGCAGTCCCGGGACCCCGAGCTCTGGGGCCAACGTCCTGACTTTC. The chain has TRBV28 and TRBJ2-6, with D perhaps assigned TRBD1 or TRBD2 (5 bases each). The germline gives CDR1 MDHEN, CDR2 SYDVKM. V lost 5 bases, J lost 0 bases, and 14 bases lay in between. The length of the CDR3 is 17 residues.

This chain uses TRBV2 with TRBJ2-5, with 9 bases that match TRBD1. The CDR3 extends over 14 amino acids. The germline CDR1 and CDR2 sequences are SNHLY and FYNNEI. J lost 4 bases, V lost 6 bases, and 6 bases had no gene match. CDR3: CASRKATGGETQYF. CDR3 nucleotides: TGTGCCAGCAGGAAAGCGACAGGGGGAGAGACCCAGTACTTC.

The chain links TRBV5-5 to TRBJ2-7; TRBD1 aligns across 7 bases. This CDR3 spans 15 amino acids. With V trimmed by 0 bases and J by 1 base, 4 bases remained unmatched. Germline loops: CDR1 SGHKS, CDR2 YYEKEE (reference sequence). The CDR3, as DNA: TGTGCCAGCAGCTTGGAAGGGGGCAGATCCTACGAGCAGTACTTC. Protein sequence: CASSLEGGRSYEQYF. The variable domain in full, with the rest retrieved from reference TRBV5-5 and TRBJ2-7, is DAGVTQSPTHLIKTRGQQVTLRCSPISGHKSVSWYQQVLGQGPQFIFQYYEKEERGRGNFPDRFSARQFPNYSSELNVNALLLGDSALYLCASSLEGGRSYEQYFGPGTRLTVT.

The J gene is TRBJ2-3, the V gene TRBV9; D unclear. Germline CDR1 and CDR2: SGDLS and YYNGEE. This CDR3 region has 14 residues. V lost 10 bases and J lost 4, with 19 bases in between. CDR3: CASTWAADPDTQYF. In DNA, the CDR3 is TGTGCCTCCACGTGGGCCGCCGATCCAGATACGCAGTATTTT.

The genes are TRBV19 and TRBJ2-5; 7 nucleotides match TRBD1. The length of the CDR3 is 16 residues. Germline V gene sequence: CDR1 LNHDA, CDR2 SQIVND (reference sequence). With 5 bases clipped from V and 3 bases from J, the junction kept 12 bases outside the gene matches. This CDR3 is CASSFGQDLRKETQYF. In DNA form, the CDR3 reads TGTGCCAGTAGTTTCGGACAGGACCTTAGAAAAGAGACCCAGTACTTC.

This clone was seen more than once but under ten times. The V and J genes are TRBV5-5 and TRBJ2-1; D possibly corresponds to TRBD2 (5 bases). Between the trimmed V and J ends, which lost 0 bases and 7 bases, there was a span of 17 bases. The germline V gene has CDR1 SGHKS and CDR2 YYEKEE (reference sequence). The CDR3 is 16 residues long. The CDR3 is CASSLEDSPLGNEQFF. The CDR3, as DNA: TGTGCCAGCAGCTTGGAGGACTCCCCTTTAGGAAATGAGCAGTTCTTC. Full variable domain (outside the CDR3, taken from reference TRBV5-5 and TRBJ2-1): DAGVTQSPTHLIKTRGQQVTLRCSPISGHKSVSWYQQVLGQGPQFIFQYYEKEERGRGNFPDRFSARQFPNYSSELNVNALLLGDSALYLCASSLEDSPLGNEQFFGPGTRLTVL.

This clone was seen once. The chain joins TRBV30 to TRBJ1-2; D gene unclear. The V gene's germline CDR1 is GTSNPN and CDR2 SVGIG (reference sequence). The CDR3 spans 15 residues. V was cut by 0 bases and J by 4 bases, with 15 bases left in between. CDR3 loop: CAWSVRRARGYGYTF. For the CDR3, the DNA is TGTGCCTGGAGTGTAAGAAGGGCACGAGGCTATGGCTACACCTTC.

V usage is TRBV5-1 and J usage is TRBJ1-1; D is ambiguous. From germline, CDR1 is SGHRS and CDR2 YFSETQ. CDR3 size: 13 residues. V was clipped by 7 bases and J by 1 base, with 11 bases between them. The CDR3 nucleotides read TGCGCCAGCCGAACCGAGACGAACACTGAAGCTTTCTTT. Protein: CASRTETNTEAFF.

The chain employs TRBV30 and TRBJ2-7, with 7 bases identical to TRBD1. The CDR3 runs to 13 residues. Unmatched junction bases numbered 8, after V lost 3 bases and J lost 6 bases. Per germline, CDR1 GTSNPN and CDR2 SVGIG (reference sequence). The CDR3 sequence is CAWSRTGPGEQYF. DNA for the CDR3: TGTGCCTGGAGCCGGACAGGTCCGGGCGAGCAGTACTTC. Supplemented by reference TRBV30 and TRBJ2-7, the full variable domain reads SQTIHQWPATLVQPVGSPLSLECTVEGTSNPNLYWYRQAAGRGLQLLFYSVGIGQISSEVPQNLSASRPQDRQFILSSKKLLLSDSGFYLCAWSRTGPGEQYFGPGTRLTVT.

The chain has TRBV18 and TRBJ2-5; D unresolved. CDR1 KGHSH and CDR2 LQKENI come from the germline V gene. The V and J ends lost 2 bases and 2 bases respectively, with 9 bases between them. The CDR3 is made up of 14 amino acids. Here the CDR3 DNA reads TGTGCCAGCTCACCATTCTGGGGTCAAGAGACCCAGTACTTC. Residues: CASSPFWGQETQYF.